What follows are 27 T cell receptor beta chains derived from one specimen sequenced in a study of response to subunit inactivated influenza vaccine. TCRdb ran MiXCR on the RT-PCR reads and lists one entry per CDR3 protein. Among 500,000 or so distinct CDR3 sequences listed, 16% were seen once. Sample: CD4+ T cells sorted from PBMCs, taken roughly 24 months after vaccination. Every receptor here comes from a man aged 50 to 69 who received an inactivated influenza vaccine.

This clonotype was seen a handful of times. The chain uses TRBV15 and TRBJ1-5, with D unclear. CDR3 length equals 16 residues. The V gene's germline CDR1 is LNHNV and CDR2 YYDKDF (reference sequence). Trimming shortened V by 3 bases and J by 6 bases, and 18 bases separated the two germline ends. The CDR3 is CATSSGRARGGQPQHF. As DNA, the CDR3 is TGTGCCACCAGCAGTGGGAGGGCGCGGGGAGGTCAGCCCCAGCATTTT.

The J gene is TRBJ2-7, the V gene TRBV6-2 or TRBV6-3, with D unclear. Trimming shortened V by 6 bases and J by 4 bases, and 10 bases separated the two germline ends. The CDR3 length is 12 residues. CDR1 MNHEY and CDR2 SVGEGT come from the germline V gene. DNA for the CDR3: TGTGCCAGCAGCGTTATAACGTACGAGCAGTACTTC. This sequence encodes CASSVITYEQYF.

A few counts support this clonotype. The gene calls are TRBV28 and TRBJ2-3; TRBD2 matches at 8 bases. With V trimmed by 10 bases and J by 2 bases, 11 bases remained unmatched. The CDR3 consists of 15 residues. Germline V gives CDR1 MDHEN, CDR2 SYDVKM. CDR3 region: CATKQRGGYTDTQYF. The DNA for the CDR3 is TGTGCCACCAAACAACGCGGGGGGTACACAGATACGCAGTATTTT.

This clonotype has just a few counts. This chain links TRBV20-1 with TRBJ2-6; 8 bases agree with TRBD1. CDR1 is DFQATT, CDR2 SNEGSKA, per germline (reference sequence). The CDR3 sequence is 17 residues long. V gave up 5 bases and J gave up 0 bases; unmatched junction bases: 9. The CDR3 sequence: CSARNRGSPSGANVLTF. The CDR3 DNA reads TGCAGTGCTCGAAACAGGGGGTCTCCCTCTGGGGCCAACGTCCTGACTTTC.

This clonotype was found a few times. The J gene is TRBJ2-6, the V gene TRBV24-1; D unresolved. The V end lost 1 base, the J end lost 0 bases, and 6 bases lay between the germline ends. Germline V CDR1 and CDR2: KGHDR, SFDVKD. CDR3 length: 16 residues. CDR3 coding DNA: TGTGCCACCAGTGATTTATCGGTCTCTGGGGCCAACGTCCTGACTTTC. Translated: CATSDLSVSGANVLTF.

A few counts support this clonotype. The chain links TRBV20-1 to TRBJ1-6, with a tentative D call TRBD1 (6 bases). V lost 0 bases and J 9 bases, leaving 15 bases between the germline ends. The CDR3 length is 15 residues. Germline-derived CDR1 and CDR2 are DFQATT and SNEGSKA (reference sequence). CDR3 region: CSARDGQGSGSPLHF. The CDR3 DNA follows: TGCAGTGCTAGAGACGGGCAGGGGAGCGGTTCACCCCTCCACTTT.

The sample holds many counts of this clonotype. The V call is TRBV11-2, the J call TRBJ2-1, with a tentative D call TRBD2 (6 bases). The CDR3 totals 14 residues. Germline CDR1 reads SGHAT; CDR2 reads FQNNGV. Trimming removed 2 bases at V and 7 bases at J, with 12 bases between. CDR3 protein: CASSLSSLANEQFF. The CDR3, as DNA: TGTGCCAGCAGCTTAAGTTCCCTAGCGAATGAGCAGTTCTTC.

J is TRBJ2-7 and V is TRBV6-5, with D perhaps matching TRBD1 (6 bases). CDR1 MNHEY and CDR2 SVGAGI come from the germline V gene. CDR3 length equals 15 residues. The V and J ends lost 0 bases and 5 bases respectively, with 14 bases between them. CDR3 residues: CASSYSSNRADEQYF. The CDR3 DNA follows: TGTGCCAGCAGTTACTCGAGTAACAGGGCGGACGAGCAGTACTTC.

This clonotype was seen many times. The chain combines TRBV27 with TRBJ2-1, with 8 bases lining up with TRBD1. V shed 8 bases, J shed 4 bases, and the junction held 10 bases outside the gene matches. Per germline, CDR1 MNHEY and CDR2 SMNVEV (reference sequence). This CDR3 contains 15 residues. This CDR3 is CASGYPGGLYNEQFF. The DNA of the CDR3 is TGTGCCAGCGGGTATCCAGGGGGCCTTTACAATGAGCAGTTCTTC.

The chain combines TRBV6-1 with TRBJ2-2, with 9 bases fitting TRBD2. CDR1 is MNHNS, CDR2 SASEGT, per germline. The CDR3 is made up of 16 amino acids. Trimming at V came to 5 bases and at J to 5 bases, leaving 9 bases not matched to a gene. The DNA of the CDR3 is TGTGCCAGCAGTCCCGGGCTAGCGGGGCCTACCGGGGAGCTGTTTTTT. Encoded protein: CASSPGLAGPTGELFF.

This clonotype has more than one count but fewer than ten. CDR3 protein: CASSVGVRDIQYF. As DNA, the CDR3 is TGTGCCAGCAGCGTAGGGGTACGGGACATTCAGTACTTC. The genes are TRBV9 and TRBJ2-4, with no clear D. Germline lookup yields CDR1 SGDLS and CDR2 YYNGEE. V was trimmed by 0 bases and J by 8 bases, leaving 9 bases between them. The CDR3 has 13 amino acids. Variable domain in full (rest from reference TRBV9 and TRBJ2-4): DSGVTQTPKHLITATGQRVTLRCSPRSGDLSVYWYQQSLDQGLQFLIQYYNGEERAKGNILERFSAQQFPDLHSELNLSSLELGDSALYFCASSVGVRDIQYFGAGTRLSVL.

This clonotype occurred a few times. This chain joins TRBV5-1 and TRBJ1-2, with a tentative D call TRBD1 (5 bases). Between the trimmed V and J ends, which lost 0 bases and 8 bases, there was a span of 11 bases. This CDR3 is 13 amino acids long. Germline-derived CDR1 and CDR2 are SGHRS and YFSETQ. The CDR3 loop is CASSLDTGRGYTF. For the CDR3, the DNA is TGCGCCAGCAGCTTGGATACGGGACGCGGCTACACCTTC.

Only a few counts were recorded for this clonotype. This chain joins TRBV7-9 and TRBJ2-1, with a weak D call TRBD2 (5 bases). The ends were cut back, 2 bases at V and 4 bases at J, with 15 bases in the middle. CDR3 length: 16 residues. Germline assignment: CDR1 SEHNR and CDR2 FQNEAQ (reference sequence). CDR3 sequence (DNA): TGTGCCAGCAGCTTAAGGAGGACCGCACCGTACAATGAGCAGTTCTTC. Translating gives CASSLRRTAPYNEQFF.

CDR3 residues: CASSSQTGGLSYEQYF. CDR3 bases: TGTGCCAGCAGTTCTCAGACAGGGGGATTATCCTACGAGCAGTACTTC. The V call is TRBV27, the J call TRBJ2-7; 9 bases are a match to TRBD1. The CDR3 spans 16 residues. Looked up from germline, CDR1 is MNHEY and CDR2 is SMNVEV (reference sequence). V lost 4 bases to trimming and J lost 1 base; unmatched junction nucleotides: 8.

This clonotype was observed a handful of times. The chain employs TRBV27 and TRBJ2-3, with 7 bases matching TRBD2. Germline V gene sequence: CDR1 MNHEY, CDR2 SMNVEV (reference sequence). The CDR3 has 16 amino acids. J lost 4 bases, V lost 2 bases, and 9 bases had no gene match. This CDR3 reads CASSLRKAGVPDTQYF. The CDR3 DNA is TGTGCCAGCAGTTTACGAAAGGCGGGAGTCCCAGATACGCAGTATTTT.

The chain links TRBV19 to TRBJ1-5; D is perhaps TRBD1 (6 bases). The CDR3 extends over 15 amino acids. Germline values: CDR1 LNHDA, CDR2 SQIVND (reference sequence). V was shortened by 7 bases and J by 3 bases, with 16 bases between the two germline ends. Written as DNA, the CDR3 is TGTGCCAGTATCAATCCTCGGACAGTCAATCAGCCCCAGCATTTT. Translating it yields CASINPRTVNQPQHF.

The CDR3 sequence is CSAPGTGGKEQYEQYF. CDR3 nucleotide sequence: TGCAGTGCGCCCGGGACAGGGGGCAAAGAACAATACGAGCAGTACTTC. The chain is built from TRBV20-1 and TRBJ2-7, with TRBD1 matching over 12 bases. V was clipped by 6 bases and J by 4 bases; unmatched bases: 13. This CDR3 comprises 16 residues. Germline V gene data show CDR1 as DFQATT and CDR2 as SNEGSKA (reference sequence).

The sample holds a few counts of this clonotype. This chain joins TRBV4-1 and TRBJ2-3; D remains ambiguous. The V end was cut by 2 bases, the J end by 1 base, with 7 bases between. The germline CDR1 and CDR2 sequences are MGHRA and YSYEKL. The CDR3 length is 14 residues. The CDR3 bases are TGCGCCAGCAGCCAACGTGGCGGCACAGATACGCAGTATTTT. This gives the protein CASSQRGGTDTQYF.

This clonotype was counted only a few times. The chain couples TRBV5-1 to TRBJ2-7; D perhaps matches TRBD1 (7 bases). The germline V and J ends were trimmed by 7 bases and 12 bases, with 23 bases remaining between them. The germline V gene has CDR1 SGHRS and CDR2 YFSETQ. The CDR3 runs to 13 residues. The CDR3 protein is CASGDVQEGTAYF. In DNA, the CDR3 is TGCGCCAGCGGTGACGTACAGGAGGGGACAGCGTACTTC.

V usage is TRBV7-2 and J usage is TRBJ2-7, with 9 bases identical to TRBD1. Germline lookup yields CDR1 SGHTA and CDR2 FQGNSA. V shed 4 bases and J 10 bases; nucleotides not matched to a gene: 5. The CDR3 is 12 amino acids. Here the CDR3 DNA reads TGTGCCAGCAGCTCGCAACAGGGGGCCCAGTACTTC. This translates into CASSSQQGAQYF.

In its sample, this clonotype was seen a few times. The rearrangement joins TRBV4-2 to TRBJ2-5; a possible D gene is TRBD1 (5 bases). CDR1 and CDR2 from the germline V gene are LGHNA and YNFKEQ. The V gene lost 4 bases and the J gene lost 2 bases, with 14 bases spanning the gap. The CDR3 spans 15 residues. Here the CDR3 DNA reads TGTGCCAGCAGCCGGACCAGGGATGGACAAGAGACCCAGTACTTC. As protein: CASSRTRDGQETQYF.

This clonotype occurred a few times. The chain joins TRBV6-2 or TRBV6-3 to TRBJ2-7; D possibly corresponds to TRBD1 (5 bases). The germline V gene has CDR1 MNHEY and CDR2 SVGEGT. The CDR3 has 14 residues. V was cut by 6 bases and J by 6 bases, with 18 bases left in between. CDR3 in amino acids: CASSYEPGLSEQYF. The CDR3 DNA follows: TGTGCCAGCAGCTACGAGCCAGGGTTGAGCGAGCAGTACTTC.

Only a few counts were recorded for this clonotype. V usage is TRBV18 and J usage is TRBJ2-7; 9 bases map to TRBD2. V dropped 0 bases and J dropped 2; count of bases not matched to a gene: 8. There are 17 residues in the CDR3. CDR1 is KGHSH, CDR2 LQKENI, per germline. CDR3 region: CASSPPIGRTSAYEQYF. The CDR3 region has the DNA TGTGCCAGCTCACCACCGATCGGAAGGACTAGCGCCTACGAGCAGTACTTC.

This clonotype has a count of ten or more. This chain connects TRBV12-3 or TRBV12-4 to TRBJ2-5; D gene unclear. The CDR3 runs 10 residues. Trimming shortened V by 8 bases and J by 3 bases, and 4 bases separated the two germline ends. CDR3 protein: CASSKETQYF. The CDR3 nucleotides read TGTGCCAGCTCAAAAGAGACCCAGTACTTC.

This clonotype was observed at least ten times. V and J are TRBV10-3 and TRBJ2-5; D is unclear. CDR3 length: 13 residues. The germline V and J ends were trimmed by 5 bases and 2 bases, with 9 bases remaining between them. Germline CDR1 ENHRY, CDR2 SYGVKD. The CDR3 loop is CAISRPFQETQYF. DNA of the CDR3: TGTGCCATCAGTAGGCCCTTTCAAGAGACCCAGTACTTC.

This clonotype turned up a few times. The chain joins TRBV20-1 to TRBJ1-2; D uncertain. The germline CDR1 and CDR2 sequences are DFQATT and SNEGSKA (reference sequence). The V end lost 1 base, the J end lost 6 bases, and 15 bases lay between the germline ends. The CDR3 contains 14 residues. The DNA of the CDR3 is TGCAGTGCTAGAGGTACGATCATTGTCGATGGCTACACCTTC. It specifies CSARGTIIVDGYTF.

The V call is TRBV6-1, the J call TRBJ1-2, with TRBD1 matching 8 bases. The CDR3 runs to 16 residues. V was pared by 6 bases and J by 0 bases, with 9 bases of the junction left unmatched. CDR1 MNHNS and CDR2 SASEGT come from the germline V gene. CDR3 bases: TGTGCCAGCAGGTCAGGGGGCGGGTCGGCTAACTATGGCTACACCTTC. It codes for CASRSGGGSANYGYTF.